The sample holds a few counts of the clone carrying this T cell receptor (beta chain). The germline CDR1 and CDR2 sequences are MGHRA and YSYEKL. The CDR3 contains 15 residues. V shed 0 bases, J shed 6 bases, and the junction held 5 bases outside the gene matches. This entry is derived from a study of cytotoxic CD8 clonotypes in ibrutinib-treated CLL. The protocol was immunoSEQ multiplex PCR, while the TCRdb copy is restricted to in-frame clones and leaves out a portion. Here the sample spans 90,000 to 100,000 clones, 78% being singletons. This receptor was taken from a human donor with chronic lymphocytic leukemia. Sample: PBMCs, taken after 12 months of ibrutinib treatment. V is TRBV4-1 and J is TRBJ1-1; 9 bases match TRBD1. CDR3 in DNA: TGCGCCAGCAGCCAAGAGGGGACAGGGCGCGCTGAAGCTTTCTTT. It is translated as CASSQEGTGRAEAFF.